The sample holds a few counts of the clone carrying this TCR beta chain. The antigen is unknown. Only in-frame clones appear in the TCRdb table, and some are missing; sequencing was by immunoSEQ multiplex PCR. The sample holds around 50,000 clones; 75% to 80% are singletons and the top ten take 7.9%. The data were taken from a study of OX40 agonist ivuxolimab in advanced cancers. Exclusion applied to patients with autoimmune disease history or systemic immunosuppression. Sampled blood was obtained at baseline, cycle 4 day 1, and cycle 7 day 1. Notes on the study in general: Also present in some nonresponders was a low level of normalized T-cell clonal expansion. The CD4+ and CD8+ T cells in the blood had expanded clonally by week 6 at 0.1 to 3.0 mg/kg.

The germline V gene has CDR1 MNHNS and CDR2 SASEGT. V lost 7 bases, J lost 5 bases, and 14 bases lay in between. CDR3 length equals 13 residues. The TCR sequence derives from an adult with an advanced solid tumor such as melanoma, head and neck, liver or kidney cancer. The input for sequencing was CD4+ or CD8+ T cells sorted from blood, taken in a trial of the OX40 agonist ivuxolimab. The chain combines TRBV6-1 with TRBJ1-1, with D maybe TRBD1 (6 bases). CDR3 amino acids: CASTVGGRTEAFF. CDR3 coding DNA: TGTGCCAGCACCGTCGGGGGGCGAACTGAAGCTTTCTTT.